Shown below are 20 T cell receptor beta chains from a single sample sequenced in a study of T-cell memory formation after mild COVID-19. TCRdb used MiXCR to reprocess the 5' RACE reads, holding one entry per CDR3 protein. The table has some 120,000 distinct CDR3 sequences, about 15% seen once. Sequencing input: PBMCs or a T cell subset sorted from them (not recorded which). The receptors come from an adult woman who had mild COVID-19 (a few samples of this study predate the infection). Cell type and time point are not known.

This clonotype was recorded a few times. V gene TRBV11-2 combines with J gene TRBJ1-1; 8 positions agree with TRBD1. Looked up from germline, CDR1 is SGHAT and CDR2 is FQNNGV. After removal of 3 bases from V and 7 bases from J, the junction contained 10 bases not matched to a gene. This CDR3 is 15 amino acids long. This CDR3 is CASSFLSGQGNEAFF. The CDR3, as DNA: TGTGCCAGCAGCTTCTTATCCGGACAGGGCAATGAAGCTTTCTTT. Complete variable domain (other parts from reference TRBV11-2 and TRBJ1-1): EAGVAQSPRYKIIEKRQSVAFWCNPISGHATLYWYQQILGQGPKLLIQFQNNGVVDDSQLPKDRFSAERLKGVDSTLKIQPAKLEDSAVYLCASSFLSGQGNEAFFGQGTRLTVV.

This sequence joins TRBV19 and TRBJ1-1; D ambiguous. The CDR3 length is 15 residues. The V gene lost 3 bases and the J gene lost 0 bases, with 11 bases spanning the gap. CDR1 LNHDA and CDR2 SQIVND come from the germline V gene (reference sequence). CDR3 sequence reads: CASSIETDLNTEAFF. The CDR3 DNA reads TGTGCCAGTAGTATCGAGACCGATTTGAACACTGAAGCTTTCTTT.

The rearrangement uses TRBV18 and TRBJ2-3; D is undetermined. Per germline, CDR1 KGHSH and CDR2 LQKENI. With 3 bases removed from V and 4 bases from J, the gap between germline ends came to 8 bases. CDR3 size: 13 residues. In nucleotides, the CDR3 is TGTGCCAGCTCACCCTCAGGCGCAGATACGCAGTATTTT. It yields the protein CASSPSGADTQYF.

This chain connects TRBV11-2 to TRBJ2-2; possible D gene TRBD1, 6 bases. The CDR3 sequence is 16 residues long. With 5 bases removed from V and 4 bases from J, the gap between germline ends came to 17 bases. Germline assignment: CDR1 SGHAT and CDR2 FQNNGV. The CDR3 loop reads CASSSVIQGRTGELFF. The DNA of the CDR3 is TGTGCCAGCAGCAGCGTCATACAGGGCCGCACCGGGGAGCTGTTTTTT.

The chain is built from TRBV12-3 or TRBV12-4 and TRBJ2-4; D gene unclear. This CDR3 spans 12 amino acids. V was clipped by 10 bases and J by 5 bases, with 12 bases between them. CDR3 region: CAIRPQENIQYF. As DNA, the CDR3 is TGTGCCATCAGACCCCAAGAAAACATTCAGTACTTC.

This clonotype came up many times. The chain carries TRBV5-1 and TRBJ1-5; no clear D. CDR3 length: 15 residues. Trimming took 0 bases from V and 0 from J, leaving 7 bases between them. CDR1 is SGHRS and CDR2 is YFSETQ in the germline V gene. Here the CDR3 DNA reads TGCGCCAGCAGCTTGGACGGGTATAGCAATCAGCCCCAGCATTTT. This translates into CASSLDGYSNQPQHF.

This chain uses TRBV29-1 with TRBJ1-1, with D hard to call. Germline V CDR1 and CDR2: SQVTM, ANQGSEA. The V end was cut by 2 bases, the J end by 7 bases, with 8 bases between. CDR3 size: 11 residues. The CDR3 DNA reads TGCAGCGTTGAAAGGACGGATGAAGCTTTCTTT. It translates to CSVERTDEAFF.

The V and J genes are TRBV5-1 and TRBJ2-5; possible D gene TRBD1, 6 bases. The CDR3 length is 16 residues. Germline V CDR1 and CDR2: SGHRS, YFSETQ. V shed 2 bases and J shed 1 base, with 15 bases lying between them. This CDR3 is CASSLITGNSQETQYF. DNA of the CDR3: TGCGCCAGCAGCTTAATTACAGGGAACTCCCAAGAGACCCAGTACTTC.

A note on this clonotype: One junction end disagrees with the germline gene, perhaps due to a read error. The chain recombines TRBV7-7 with TRBJ2-3; 8 positions agree with TRBD2. Germline-derived CDR1 and CDR2 are SSHAT and FNYEAQ (reference sequence). This CDR3 has 18 amino acids. The CDR3 protein is CASSSAGTRFVLADTQYF. DNA for the CDR3: TGTGCTAGCAGCTCCGCCGGGACTAGATTCGTGTTGGCAGATACGCAGTATTTT.

The table lists this clonotype with a few counts. J is TRBJ2-7 and V is TRBV4-1; 8 positions match TRBD2. The V and J ends lost 2 bases and 1 base, in that order; junction bases with no gene match: 13. This CDR3 region has 18 residues. Germline values: CDR1 MGHRA, CDR2 YSYEKL. DNA for the CDR3: TGCGCCAGCAGCCAACCCACCGCGGGGGGAAGATCATCCTACGAGCAGTACTTC. It specifies CASSQPTAGGRSSYEQYF.

This clonotype was picked up a small number of times. The genes are TRBV7-9 and TRBJ1-5; possible D gene TRBD1, 6 bases. Germline values: CDR1 SEHNR, CDR2 FQNEAQ (reference sequence). The V gene lost 3 bases and the J gene lost 2 bases, with 8 bases spanning the gap. CDR3 length equals 14 residues. The CDR3 DNA follows: TGTGCCAGCAGCTTGGACAGCGGCAATCAGCCCCAGCATTTT. The encoded protein is CASSLDSGNQPQHF.

V gene TRBV7-9 combines with J gene TRBJ2-1; perhaps TRBD2 as D (5 bases). V gave up 2 bases and J gave up 8 bases, with 7 bases separating them. CDR1 and CDR2 (germline): SEHNR, FQNEAQ (reference sequence). This CDR3 has 12 residues. CDR3 sequence (DNA): TGTGCCAGCAGCTTACGGACTGATGAGCAGTTCTTC. Its translation: CASSLRTDEQFF. The variable domain in full, completed from reference TRBV7-9 and TRBJ2-1, reads DTGVSQNPRHKITKRGQNVTFRCDPISEHNRLYWYRQTLGQGPEFLTYFQNEAQLEKSRLLSDRFSAERPKGSFSTLEIQRTEQGDSAMYLCASSLRTDEQFFGPGTRLTVL.

The chain uses TRBV4-2 and TRBJ2-2; D is perhaps TRBD1 or TRBD2 (5 bases each). Trimming took 3 bases from V and 0 from J, leaving 14 bases between them. Germline CDR1 and CDR2: LGHNA and YNFKEQ. The CDR3 is made up of 17 amino acids. The CDR3 loop reads CASSHADWDPNTGELFF. The CDR3 nucleotides read TGTGCCAGCAGCCATGCTGACTGGGACCCGAACACCGGGGAGCTGTTTTTT.

In its sample, this clonotype was seen a few times. This rearrangement joins TRBV6-6 to TRBJ2-7; 9 bases are shared with TRBD2. V shed 8 bases and J 6 bases; nucleotides not matched to a gene: 8. Germline V gives CDR1 MNHNY, CDR2 SVGAGI (reference sequence). The CDR3 contains 13 residues. As DNA, the CDR3 is TGTGCCAGCTCCGGGACTAGCTCTACCGAGCAGTACTTC. This translates into CASSGTSSTEQYF.

The rearrangement uses TRBV5-1 and TRBJ2-7; no firm D call. The CDR3 runs to 15 residues. The V gene lost 4 bases and the J gene lost 0 bases, with 14 bases spanning the gap. CDR1 and CDR2 from the germline V gene are SGHRS and YFSETQ. CDR3 coding DNA: TGCGCCAGCAGCGACCTGAGCGCCAACTCCTACGAGCAGTACTTC. This sequence encodes CASSDLSANSYEQYF.

This clonotype was seen more than once but under ten times. CDR3 bases: TGCAGTGCTAGACGACCCGGGACTAGCGAAGAGACCCAGTACTTC. It is translated as CSARRPGTSEETQYF. V is TRBV20-1 and J is TRBJ2-5; 10 nucleotides line up with TRBD2. From germline, CDR1 is DFQATT and CDR2 SNEGSKA (reference sequence). With V trimmed by 2 bases and J by 3 bases, 6 bases remained unmatched. CDR3 length equals 15 residues.

This clonotype has ten or more counts. The genes are TRBV29-1 and TRBJ2-7, with 7 bases aligning to TRBD1. Germline V gene sequence: CDR1 SQVTM, CDR2 ANQGSEA. The CDR3 length is 12 residues. The V gene end was trimmed by 7 bases and the J gene end by 3 bases; junction bases not matched to a gene: 6. CDR3 sequence (DNA): TGCAGCGCCCGGACAGGCGTCTACGAGCAGTACTTC. Translated: CSARTGVYEQYF.

The chain recombines TRBV29-1 with TRBJ2-3, with D unresolved. In germline, CDR1 is SQVTM, CDR2 ANQGSEA. The CDR3 extends over 10 amino acids. V was shortened by 4 bases and J by 4 bases, with 3 bases between the two germline ends. The CDR3 nucleotides read TGCAGCGTTGGGGCAGATACGCAGTATTTT. As protein: CSVGADTQYF.

This clonotype was found many times. V and J are TRBV5-1 and TRBJ2-2; TRBD1 agrees at 8 bases. Germline V lookup: CDR1 SGHRS, CDR2 YFSETQ. V shed 4 bases and J 4 bases; nucleotides not matched to a gene: 3. This CDR3 is built from 14 residues. The chain's CDR3 is CASSPTGGTGELFF. The CDR3 region has the DNA TGCGCCAGCAGCCCTACAGGGGGCACCGGGGAGCTGTTTTTT.

In its sample, this clonotype was seen many times. CDR3 in amino acids: CASSSHASGKSSEQYF. CDR3 in DNA: TGTGCCAGCAGCTCCCATGCCAGCGGGAAATCGTCCGAGCAGTACTTC. This chain uses TRBV27 with TRBJ2-7, with 7 positions matching TRBD2. V dropped 6 bases and J dropped 6; count of bases not matched to a gene: 17. The germline gives CDR1 MNHEY, CDR2 SMNVEV (reference sequence). The CDR3 spans 16 residues.